A single sample is the source of the 20 T cell receptor beta chains below, sequenced in a study of early T cells in non-severe SARS-CoV-2 infection. MiXCR was run by TCRdb on the 5' RACE reads, yielding one entry per CDR3 protein. The sample lists 45,000 or so distinct CDR3 sequences; approximately 22% were seen once. Sequences were derived from whole blood, sampled at baseline. The receptor set was obtained from an adult who was a healthcare worker with PCR-confirmed SARS-CoV-2 infection or an uninfected control (not recorded which).

A single count supports this clonotype. CDR3 amino acids: CASRETGRGTEAFF. DNA of the CDR3: TGTGCCAGCAGGGAGACAGGGAGAGGCACTGAAGCTTTCTTT. V and J are TRBV12-3 or TRBV12-4 and TRBJ1-1; 7 bases align to TRBD1. Germline trimming cut 6 bases from V and 4 bases from J; bases unmatched to any gene: 8. The CDR3 sequence is 14 residues long.

Only a few counts were recorded for this clonotype. This chain connects TRBV7-2 to TRBJ2-2; 8 positions match TRBD2. Germline V CDR1 and CDR2: SGHTA, FQGNSA. Unmatched junction bases numbered 5, after V lost 5 bases and J lost 6 bases. The CDR3 extends over 14 amino acids. CDR3 nucleotide sequence: TGTGCCAGCAGCGGGACTAGTTTGTCCGGGGAGCTGTTTTTT. Translated, it gives CASSGTSLSGELFF.

This clonotype is medium-sized within its sample. The chain employs TRBV6-1 and TRBJ2-1, with 14 nucleotides matching TRBD2. CDR1 is MNHNS, CDR2 SASEGT, per germline. CDR3 length: 19 amino acids. J lost 2 bases, V lost 6 bases, and 12 bases had no gene match. The CDR3: CASRSWGLAGVRAYNEQFF. CDR3 nucleotides: TGTGCCAGCAGAAGTTGGGGACTAGCGGGGGTAAGAGCCTACAATGAGCAGTTCTTC.

The J gene is TRBJ1-1, the V gene TRBV9; 8 bases are a match to TRBD1. Trimming removed 3 bases from V and 5 bases from J; junction bases left unmatched: 3. The CDR3 loop spans 13 amino acids. The germline CDR1 and CDR2 sequences are SGDLS and YYNGEE. CDR3 DNA: TGTGCCAGCAGCGCACAGGGGGGGACTGAAGCTTTCTTT. It translates to CASSAQGGTEAFF. The entire variable domain, with the rest obtained from reference TRBV9 and TRBJ1-1, is as follows: DSGVTQTPKHLITATGQRVTLRCSPRSGDLSVYWYQQSLDQGLQFLIQYYNGEERAKGNILERFSAQQFPDLHSELNLSSLELGDSALYFCASSAQGGTEAFFGQGTRLTVV.

This rearrangement joins TRBV10-3 to TRBJ2-7, with TRBD2 identical over 9 bases. The CDR3 has 12 residues. Germline values: CDR1 ENHRY, CDR2 SYGVKD. After removal of 7 bases from V and 4 bases from J, the junction contained 2 bases not matched to a gene. The CDR3 spells CAIMRGGYEQYF. CDR3 coding DNA: TGTGCCATCATGCGGGGGGGATACGAGCAGTACTTC.

Only a few counts were recorded for this clonotype. The chain carries TRBV2 and TRBJ1-5, with D maybe TRBD1 (6 bases). The germline CDR1 and CDR2 sequences are SNHLY and FYNNEI. The CDR3 length is 14 residues. V was clipped by 4 bases and J by 4 bases, with 11 bases between them. The CDR3 reads CASSGGTRNQPQHF. DNA of the CDR3: TGTGCCAGCAGTGGGGGGACAAGGAATCAGCCCCAGCATTTT.

This chain connects TRBV20-1 to TRBJ2-1; 11 bases match TRBD2. The germline CDR1 and CDR2 sequences are DFQATT and SNEGSKA (reference sequence). The CDR3 is 14 amino acids. J was trimmed by 6 bases and V by 2 bases; bases with no gene match: 3. Here the CDR3 DNA reads TGCAGTGCTAGACGAGGGACTAGCGGCAATGAGCAGTTCTTC. Protein product: CSARRGTSGNEQFF.

This rearrangement joins TRBV11-2 to TRBJ2-2; 8 positions match TRBD1. With 2 bases clipped from V and 4 bases from J, the junction kept 6 bases outside the gene matches. Germline lookup yields CDR1 SGHAT and CDR2 FQNNGV. The CDR3 is 16 amino acids. The CDR3 spells CASSLKRTGSTGELFF. DNA for the CDR3: TGTGCCAGCAGCTTAAAGAGGACAGGGAGCACCGGGGAGCTGTTTTTT.

This clonotype showed up just a few times. The CDR3 sequence is CASSEPGQYETQYF. For the CDR3, the DNA is TGTGCCAGCAGCGAACCGGGACAATATGAGACCCAGTACTTC. The rearrangement uses TRBV7-2 and TRBJ2-5; possible D gene TRBD1, 6 bases. The germline CDR1 and CDR2 sequences are SGHTA and FQGNSA. The CDR3 extends over 14 amino acids. With 5 bases removed from V and 5 bases from J, the gap between germline ends came to 15 bases.

This clonotype turned up a few times. This chain links TRBV18 with TRBJ2-7; 11 nucleotides align to TRBD1. CDR1 is KGHSH, CDR2 LQKENI, per germline. After removal of 0 bases from V and 3 bases from J, the junction contained 1 base not matched to a gene. This CDR3 is 15 amino acids long. CDR3 amino acids: CASSPPGTGGYEQYF. In nucleotides, the CDR3 is TGTGCCAGCTCACCACCCGGGACAGGGGGCTACGAGCAGTACTTC.

The chain links TRBV19 to TRBJ2-2; D gene uncertain. Trimming removed 1 base at V and 1 base at J, with 10 bases between. Germline V gene data show CDR1 as LNHDA and CDR2 as SQIVND (reference sequence). CDR3 length equals 16 residues. CDR3 sequence (DNA): TGTGCCAGTAGTATAGCAAGCACTGTGAACACCGGGGAGCTGTTTTTT. It encodes CASSIASTVNTGELFF. The full variable domain, completed using reference TRBV19 and TRBJ2-2, is DGGITQSPKYLFRKEGQNVTLSCEQNLNHDAMYWYRQDPGQGLRLIYYSQIVNDFQKGDIAEGYSVSREKKESFPLTVTSAQKNPTAFYLCASSIASTVNTGELFFGEGSRLTVL.

The chain recombines TRBV7-9 with TRBJ2-3; 12 positions agree with TRBD2. Trimming cost V 5 bases and J 4 bases; bases outside gene matches: 4. This CDR3 region has 15 residues. The germline V gene encodes CDR1 SEHNR and CDR2 FQNEAQ (reference sequence). This CDR3 reads CASSPPSGGADTQYF. CDR3 sequence (DNA): TGTGCCAGCAGCCCCCCTAGCGGGGGGGCAGATACGCAGTATTTT.

This clonotype is deemed medium-sized. The chain links TRBV11-2 to TRBJ2-7, with TRBD2 as a possible D gene (5 bases). Between the trimmed V and J ends, which lost 5 bases and 5 bases, there was a span of 10 bases. This CDR3 is built from 12 residues. CDR1 is SGHAT, CDR2 FQNNGV, per germline. The CDR3 region is CASSLTRNEQYF. Here the CDR3 DNA reads TGTGCCAGCAGCCTTACTAGGAACGAGCAGTACTTC.

CDR3 amino acids: CASSLRLAGAGDTQYF. CDR3 coding DNA: TGTGCCAGCAGCCTAAGACTAGCGGGGGCCGGAGATACGCAGTATTTT. The rearrangement joins TRBV7-2 to TRBJ2-3; 12 bases agree with TRBD2. With 5 bases clipped from V and 5 bases from J, the junction kept 8 bases outside the gene matches. CDR3 size: 16 residues. The V gene's germline CDR1 is SGHTA and CDR2 FQGNSA.

The V and J genes are TRBV5-1 and TRBJ2-3, with D uncertain. CDR1 is SGHRS and CDR2 is YFSETQ in the germline V gene. The CDR3 sequence is 14 residues long. Deletions cut 0 bases from V and 2 bases from J, with 7 bases between. CDR3 region: CASSLGWITDTQYF. DNA of the CDR3: TGCGCCAGCAGCTTGGGGTGGATCACAGATACGCAGTATTTT. Complete variable domain (other parts from reference TRBV5-1 and TRBJ2-3): KAGVTQTPRYLIKTRGQQVTLSCSPISGHRSVSWYQQTPGQGLQFLFEYFSETQRNKGNFPGRFSGRQFSNSRSEMNVSTLELGDSALYLCASSLGWITDTQYFGPGTRLTVL.

V usage is TRBV10-3 and J usage is TRBJ1-2; 7 nucleotides align to TRBD1. Trimming removed 5 bases from V and 8 bases from J; junction bases left unmatched: 8. Germline CDR1 is ENHRY and CDR2 is SYGVKD. This CDR3 is built from 13 residues. The CDR3 here is CAISPQGLGGYTF. The CDR3 coding sequence is TGTGCCATCAGTCCACAGGGGCTGGGGGGCTACACCTTC.

The table lists this clonotype with a few counts. This rearrangement joins TRBV7-9 to TRBJ2-7; D possibly corresponds to TRBD2 (5 bases). V was cut by 5 bases and J by 3 bases, with 14 bases left in between. CDR3 length equals 14 residues. The V gene's germline CDR1 is SEHNR and CDR2 FQNEAQ (reference sequence). The CDR3 DNA follows: TGTGCCAGCAGCCCGCGGGCCCAGGTCTACGAGCAGTACTTC. This sequence encodes CASSPRAQVYEQYF.

J is TRBJ1-1 and V is TRBV6-5; no reliable D call. Looked up from germline, CDR1 is MNHEY and CDR2 is SVGAGI. The CDR3 consists of 13 residues. The V and J ends lost 0 bases and 5 bases respectively, with 7 bases between them. The CDR3 spells CASSYSRRTEAFF. For the CDR3, the DNA is TGTGCCAGCAGTTACTCGAGGAGGACTGAAGCTTTCTTT.

This chain connects TRBV20-1 to TRBJ1-5, with TRBD1 as a possible D gene (6 bases). V lost 3 bases and J lost 7, with 16 bases in between. CDR3 length equals 14 residues. The germline CDR1 and CDR2 sequences are DFQATT and SNEGSKA (reference sequence). The CDR3 loop reads CSAREGGASQPQHF. The DNA of the CDR3 is TGCAGTGCTAGGGAAGGGGGGGCGAGCCAGCCCCAGCATTTT.

The chain recombines TRBV7-2 with TRBJ2-7; 10 bases align to TRBD2. From germline, CDR1 is SGHTA and CDR2 FQGNSA. The CDR3 has 14 residues. V was pared by 5 bases and J by 7 bases, with 8 bases of the junction left unmatched. CDR3 residues: CASSRLAGAGEQYF. The CDR3 DNA sequence: TGTGCCAGCAGCCGACTAGCGGGCGCTGGAGAGCAGTACTTC.